This TCR beta chain was sequenced in a study of cytomegalovirus exposure and HLA in healthy donors. 13 Jbeta primers and 60 Vbeta primers were used for the PCR. Profiled with immunoSEQ multiplex PCR; TCRdb holds only in-frame clones, not every one. The sample lists under 150,000 clones, 73% occurring once. The sample holds a few counts of this clone. The antigen remains undetermined. V dropped 5 bases and J dropped 4; count of bases not matched to a gene: 5. This CDR3 is built from 15 residues. The germline V gene encodes CDR1 MDHEN and CDR2 SYDVKM. Study conclusions and caveats: In a later analysis, TCR beta V- and J-gene trimming was associated with a missense DCLRE1C variant.

The sequencing sample was made of PBMCs. The chain is built from TRBV28 and TRBJ1-4; 9 bases agree with TRBD1. The receptor was isolated from a woman in her thirties or forties in good health and CMV-seronegative. The CDR3 loop reads CASSPGGQGNEKLFF. The CDR3 DNA reads as TGTGCCAGCAGTCCCGGGGGACAGGGTAATGAAAAACTGTTTTTT.